This T cell receptor beta chain was captured in a study of identical twins. Template switching supplied a universal primer site; unique molecular identifiers were carried on the cDNA. MiXCR, applied by TCRdb to the 5' RACE reads, yields one record per CDR3 protein. The sample comprises around 340,000 distinct CDR3 sequences, about 12% of which are singletons, and 7.2% rests with the top ten. There are 19 residues in the CDR3. The germline CDR1 and CDR2 sequences are SNHLY and FYNNEI. J was trimmed by 5 bases and V by 6 bases; bases with no gene match: 15. The same sample was also used in a study of yellow fever vaccine responses in identical twins.

The chain employs TRBV2 and TRBJ2-3; TRBD2 matches at 15 bases. This TCR was sampled from a woman under 30 in good health. Source material: CD8+ T cells sorted from blood. For the CDR3, the DNA is TGTGCCAGCAGCACCGGGACTAGCGGGGGGACGCTAGTTGGAGATACGCAGTATTTT. As protein: CASSTGTSGGTLVGDTQYF.